Given below is one TCR beta chain in context. Its antigen is not identified. It was by 5'RACE template switching with UMIs that TCR beta cDNA was made. TCRdb reanalyzed the 5' RACE reads and collapses them to one entry per CDR3 protein, without DNA. In total, the table holds some 600,000 distinct CDR3 sequences. These data come from a study of T cells expressing NK-cell markers. Study summary: The eight sequenced donors comprised seven who were HCMV-seropositive and one who was seronegative.

Germline V gene lookup returns CDR1 MDHEN and CDR2 SYDVKM. This CDR3 has 17 residues. Notes on the study in general: Four of the donors also had these clonotypes leading their CD3+CD56-NKG2C+ fraction. As a fraction of CD8+ T cells, dominant NKG2C+ clonotypes reached about 1.0-8% in six donors.

The receptor was isolated from a man between 18 and 35 years old in good health. Sequences were obtained from blood T cells: a sorted CD56 or NKG2C T cell subset, CD4+ or CD8+ T cells, or bulk PBMC T cells (not recorded which). This chain uses TRBV28 with TRBJ2-2; the D call of TRBD1 rests on TCRdb alone, since no DNA is present to check it. The CDR3 is CASIWGVRQGKAGELFF.